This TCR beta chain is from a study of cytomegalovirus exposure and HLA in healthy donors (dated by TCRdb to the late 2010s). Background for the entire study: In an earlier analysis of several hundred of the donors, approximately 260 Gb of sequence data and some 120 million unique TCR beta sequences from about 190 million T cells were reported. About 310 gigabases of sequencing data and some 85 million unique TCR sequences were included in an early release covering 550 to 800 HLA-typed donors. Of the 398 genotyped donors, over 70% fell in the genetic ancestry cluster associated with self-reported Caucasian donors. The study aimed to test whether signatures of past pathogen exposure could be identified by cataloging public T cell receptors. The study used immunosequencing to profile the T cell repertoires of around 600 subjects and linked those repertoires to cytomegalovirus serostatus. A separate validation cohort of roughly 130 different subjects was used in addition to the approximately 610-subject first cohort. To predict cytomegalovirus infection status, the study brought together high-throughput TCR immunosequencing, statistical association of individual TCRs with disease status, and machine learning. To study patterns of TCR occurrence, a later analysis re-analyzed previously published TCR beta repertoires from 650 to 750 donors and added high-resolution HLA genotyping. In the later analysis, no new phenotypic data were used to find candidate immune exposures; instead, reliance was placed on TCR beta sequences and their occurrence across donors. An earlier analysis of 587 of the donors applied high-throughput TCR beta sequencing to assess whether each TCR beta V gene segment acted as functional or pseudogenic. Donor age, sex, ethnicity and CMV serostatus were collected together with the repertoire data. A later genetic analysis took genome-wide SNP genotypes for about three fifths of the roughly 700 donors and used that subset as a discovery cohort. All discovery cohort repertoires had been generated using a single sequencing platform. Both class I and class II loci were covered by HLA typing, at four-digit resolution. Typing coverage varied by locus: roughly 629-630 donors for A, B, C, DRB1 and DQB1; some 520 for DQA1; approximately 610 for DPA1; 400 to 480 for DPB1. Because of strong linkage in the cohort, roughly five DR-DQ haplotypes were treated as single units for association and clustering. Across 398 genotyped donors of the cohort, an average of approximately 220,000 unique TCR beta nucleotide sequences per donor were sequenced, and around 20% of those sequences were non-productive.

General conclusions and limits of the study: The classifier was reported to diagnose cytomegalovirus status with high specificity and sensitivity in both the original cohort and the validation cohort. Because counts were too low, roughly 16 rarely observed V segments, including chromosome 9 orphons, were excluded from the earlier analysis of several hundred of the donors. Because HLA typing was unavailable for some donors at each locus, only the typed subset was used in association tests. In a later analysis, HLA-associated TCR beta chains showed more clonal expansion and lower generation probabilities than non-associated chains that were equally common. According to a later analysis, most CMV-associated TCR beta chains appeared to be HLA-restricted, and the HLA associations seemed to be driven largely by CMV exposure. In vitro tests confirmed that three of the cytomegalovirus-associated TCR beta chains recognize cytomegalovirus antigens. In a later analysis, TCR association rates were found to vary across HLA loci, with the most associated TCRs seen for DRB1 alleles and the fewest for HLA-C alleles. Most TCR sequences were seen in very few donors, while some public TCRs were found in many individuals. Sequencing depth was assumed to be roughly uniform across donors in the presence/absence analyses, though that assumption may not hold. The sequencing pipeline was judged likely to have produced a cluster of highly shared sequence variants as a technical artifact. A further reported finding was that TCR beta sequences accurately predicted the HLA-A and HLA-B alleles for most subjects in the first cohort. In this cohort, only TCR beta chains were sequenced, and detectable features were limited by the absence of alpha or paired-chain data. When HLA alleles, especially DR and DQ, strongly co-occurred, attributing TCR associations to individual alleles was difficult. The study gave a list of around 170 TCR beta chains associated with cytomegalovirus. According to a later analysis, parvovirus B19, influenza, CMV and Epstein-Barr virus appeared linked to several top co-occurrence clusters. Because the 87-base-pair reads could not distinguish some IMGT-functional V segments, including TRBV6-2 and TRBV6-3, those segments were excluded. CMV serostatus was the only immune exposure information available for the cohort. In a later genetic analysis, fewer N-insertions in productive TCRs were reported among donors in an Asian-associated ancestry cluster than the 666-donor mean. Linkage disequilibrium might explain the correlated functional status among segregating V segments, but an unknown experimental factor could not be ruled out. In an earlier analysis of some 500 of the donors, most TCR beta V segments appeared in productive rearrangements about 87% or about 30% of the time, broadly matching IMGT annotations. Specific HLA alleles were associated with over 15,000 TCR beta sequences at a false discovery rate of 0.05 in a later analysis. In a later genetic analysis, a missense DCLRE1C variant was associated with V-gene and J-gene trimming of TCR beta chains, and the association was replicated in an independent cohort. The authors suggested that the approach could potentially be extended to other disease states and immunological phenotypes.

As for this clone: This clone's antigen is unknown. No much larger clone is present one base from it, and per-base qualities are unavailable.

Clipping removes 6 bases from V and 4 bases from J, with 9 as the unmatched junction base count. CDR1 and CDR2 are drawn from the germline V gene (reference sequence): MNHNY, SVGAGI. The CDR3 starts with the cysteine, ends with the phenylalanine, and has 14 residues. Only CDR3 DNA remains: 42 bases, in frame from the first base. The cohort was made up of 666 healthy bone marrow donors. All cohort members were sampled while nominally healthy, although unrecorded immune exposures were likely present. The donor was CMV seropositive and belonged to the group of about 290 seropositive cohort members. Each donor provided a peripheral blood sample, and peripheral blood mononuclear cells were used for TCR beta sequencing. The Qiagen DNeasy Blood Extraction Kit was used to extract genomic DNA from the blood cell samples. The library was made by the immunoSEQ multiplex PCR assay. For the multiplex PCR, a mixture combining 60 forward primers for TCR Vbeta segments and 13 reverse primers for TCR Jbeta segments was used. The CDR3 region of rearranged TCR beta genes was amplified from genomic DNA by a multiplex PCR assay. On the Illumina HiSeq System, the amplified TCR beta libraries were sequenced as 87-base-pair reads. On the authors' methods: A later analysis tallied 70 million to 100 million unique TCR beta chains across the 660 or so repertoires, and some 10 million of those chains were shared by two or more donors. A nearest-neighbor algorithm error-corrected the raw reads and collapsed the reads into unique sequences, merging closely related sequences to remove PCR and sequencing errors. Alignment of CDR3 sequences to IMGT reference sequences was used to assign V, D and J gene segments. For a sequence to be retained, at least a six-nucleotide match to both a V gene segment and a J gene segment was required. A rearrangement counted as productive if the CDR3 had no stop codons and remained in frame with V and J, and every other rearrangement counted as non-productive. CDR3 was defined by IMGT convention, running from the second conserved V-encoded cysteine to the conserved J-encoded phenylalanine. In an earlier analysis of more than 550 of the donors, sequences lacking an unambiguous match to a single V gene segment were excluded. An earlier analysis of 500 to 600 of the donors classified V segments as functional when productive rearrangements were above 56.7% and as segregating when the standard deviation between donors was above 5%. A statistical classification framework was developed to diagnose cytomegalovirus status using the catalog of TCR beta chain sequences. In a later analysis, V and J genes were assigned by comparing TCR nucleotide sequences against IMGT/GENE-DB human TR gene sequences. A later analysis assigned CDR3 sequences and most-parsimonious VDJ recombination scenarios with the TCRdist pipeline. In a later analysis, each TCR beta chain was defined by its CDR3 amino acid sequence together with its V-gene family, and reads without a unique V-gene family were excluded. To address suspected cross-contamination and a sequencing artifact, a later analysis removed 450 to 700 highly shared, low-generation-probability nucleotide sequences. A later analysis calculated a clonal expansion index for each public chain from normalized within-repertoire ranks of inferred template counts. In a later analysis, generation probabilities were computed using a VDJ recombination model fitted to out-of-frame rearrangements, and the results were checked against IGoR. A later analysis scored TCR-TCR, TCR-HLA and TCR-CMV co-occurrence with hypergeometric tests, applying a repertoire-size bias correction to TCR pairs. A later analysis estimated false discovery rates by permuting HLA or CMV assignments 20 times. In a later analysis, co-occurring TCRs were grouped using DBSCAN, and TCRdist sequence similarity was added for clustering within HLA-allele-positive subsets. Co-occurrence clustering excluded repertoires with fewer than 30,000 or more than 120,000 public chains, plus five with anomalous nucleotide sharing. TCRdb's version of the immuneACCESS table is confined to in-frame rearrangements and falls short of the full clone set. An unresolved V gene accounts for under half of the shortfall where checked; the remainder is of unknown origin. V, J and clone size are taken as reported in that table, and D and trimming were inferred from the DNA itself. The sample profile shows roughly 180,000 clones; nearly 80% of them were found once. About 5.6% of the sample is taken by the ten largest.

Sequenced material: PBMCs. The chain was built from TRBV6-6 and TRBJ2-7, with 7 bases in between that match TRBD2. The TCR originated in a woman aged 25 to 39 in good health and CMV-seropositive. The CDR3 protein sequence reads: CASRPGLTPYEQYF. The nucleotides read TGTGCCAGCAGGCCGGGACTAACCCCTTACGAGCAGTACTTC.